These 11 T cell receptor beta chains were sequenced from one sample in a study of neurological immune-mediated disorders. TCRdb re-derived calls from the 5' RACE reads in MiXCR, one entry per CDR3 protein. The data hold 27,000 or so distinct CDR3 sequences, with about 21% observed a single time. Sample: PBMCs. The receptors come from an older woman in good health.

This clonotype occurred many times. The V gene is TRBV12-5, the J gene TRBJ2-3, with 11 bases lining up with TRBD2. The CDR3 runs 14 residues. The germline V gene has CDR1 LGHNT and CDR2 FRNRAP. Trimming cost V 6 bases and J 9 bases; bases outside gene matches: 8. The CDR3 nucleotides read TGTGCTAGTGGCCGTAGCGGGGGGGCGTCGACGCAGTATTTT. It is translated as CASGRSGGASTQYF.

This clonotype was recorded many times. This chain links TRBV10-3 with TRBJ2-1; 9 bases align to TRBD1. V lost 5 bases to trimming and J lost 10 bases; unmatched junction nucleotides: 15. CDR1 is ENHRY, CDR2 SYGVKD, per germline. The CDR3 is made up of 16 amino acids. DNA of the CDR3: TGTGCCATCAGTCGGCAGGACGGGGGAGGACAGGGGGAGCAGTTCTTC. It yields the protein CAISRQDGGGQGEQFF.

This clonotype has at least ten counts. The rearrangement links TRBV29-1 to TRBJ1-4; D is uncertain. CDR3 length: 13 residues. Deletions cut 6 bases from V and 0 bases from J, with 8 bases between. Looked up from germline, CDR1 is SQVTM and CDR2 is ANQGSEA. CDR3 nucleotide sequence: TGCAGCGTCCAAAGTGCAACTAATGAAAAACTGTTTTTT. Protein: CSVQSATNEKLFF.

This clonotype was picked up many times. J is TRBJ2-3 and V is TRBV7-2; 8 bases fit TRBD1. Germline V gene data show CDR1 as SGHTA and CDR2 as FQGNSA. With V trimmed by 4 bases and J by 7 bases, 10 bases remained unmatched. The CDR3 extends over 15 amino acids. The CDR3, as DNA: TGTGCCAGCAGCTATAACGCCGGACAGGGTAATACGCAGTATTTT. Protein sequence: CASSYNAGQGNTQYF.

This clonotype has ten or more counts. The chain combines TRBV4-1 with TRBJ2-7; 8 bases agree with TRBD1. This CDR3 comprises 14 residues. The germline V gene encodes CDR1 MGHRA and CDR2 YSYEKL. V shed 4 bases and J 7 bases; nucleotides not matched to a gene: 9. Written as DNA, the CDR3 is TGCGCCAGCAGCCCCCGGACAGGGTGGTGGGAGCAGTACTTC. It encodes CASSPRTGWWEQYF.

In its sample, this clonotype was seen many times. The J gene is TRBJ1-1, the V gene TRBV15, with D possibly matching TRBD1 (5 bases). The CDR3 totals 11 residues. Germline CDR1 and CDR2: LNHNV and YYDKDF (reference sequence). Trimming took off 11 bases at V and 8 bases at J, with 15 bases between the two ends. CDR3 protein: CAAGPGAEAFF. The DNA of the CDR3 is TGTGCCGCCGGCCCCGGGGCGGAAGCTTTCTTT.

In this sample, this clonotype turned up a few times. The chain links TRBV29-1 to TRBJ2-1; 10 positions agree with TRBD2. The V gene's germline CDR1 is SQVTM and CDR2 ANQGSEA. The CDR3 loop spans 14 amino acids. V lost 6 bases and J lost 9; bases outside the gene matches: 11. The CDR3: CSVELAGSIFEQFF. CDR3 sequence (DNA): TGCAGCGTGGAACTAGCGGGAAGCATTTTTGAGCAGTTCTTC.

The V call is TRBV4-1, the J call TRBJ2-7; 12 nucleotides agree with TRBD2. CDR1 is MGHRA and CDR2 is YSYEKL in the germline V gene. The J segment lost 4 bases and the V segment lost 6 bases, leaving 7 bases of the junction unmatched. The CDR3 totals 15 residues. CDR3 nucleotide sequence: TGCGCCAGCAGAATGAACCTAGCGGGAGGGTACGAGCAGTACTTC. This codes for CASRMNLAGGYEQYF.

This clonotype was seen at least ten times. This chain joins TRBV7-2 and TRBJ2-1; 8 bases line up with TRBD1. V trimming: 6 bases; J trimming: 2 bases; junction bases outside the gene matches: 9. The CDR3 is 16 amino acids. Germline loops: CDR1 SGHTA, CDR2 FQGNSA. CDR3 in amino acids: CASSSGQGRTYNEQFF. The CDR3 bases are TGTGCCAGCAGTTCCGGACAGGGAAGGACCTACAATGAGCAGTTCTTC.

As regards this clonotype: Possible read error: a much larger clone is one base away. The chain joins TRBV6-2 or TRBV6-3 to TRBJ2-5; maybe TRBD2 (6 bases). Germline lookup yields CDR1 MNHEY and CDR2 SVGEGT. Trimming removed 2 bases at V and 2 bases at J, with 15 bases between. This CDR3 spans 16 amino acids. The CDR3 DNA is TGTGCCAGCAGTTACGGATCCAGGACTATACAAGAGACCCAGTACTTC. Translated, it gives CASSYGSRTIQETQYF.

The J gene is TRBJ2-1, the V gene TRBV7-6; 7 bases fit TRBD1. CDR3 length: 15 amino acids. Germline V gene lookup returns CDR1 SGHVS and CDR2 FNYEAQ. Trimming took 5 bases from V and 1 from J; bases not matched to a gene: 5. This CDR3 reads CASSASGGSYNEQFF. CDR3 coding DNA: TGTGCCAGCAGCGCTTCAGGGGGATCCTACAATGAGCAGTTCTTC. Complete variable domain (other parts from reference TRBV7-6 and TRBJ2-1): GAGVSQSPRYKVTKRGQDVALRCDPISGHVSLYWYRQALGQGPEFLTYFNYEAQQDKSGLPNDRFSAERPEGSISTLTIQRTEQRDSAMYRCASSASGGSYNEQFFGPGTRLTVL.